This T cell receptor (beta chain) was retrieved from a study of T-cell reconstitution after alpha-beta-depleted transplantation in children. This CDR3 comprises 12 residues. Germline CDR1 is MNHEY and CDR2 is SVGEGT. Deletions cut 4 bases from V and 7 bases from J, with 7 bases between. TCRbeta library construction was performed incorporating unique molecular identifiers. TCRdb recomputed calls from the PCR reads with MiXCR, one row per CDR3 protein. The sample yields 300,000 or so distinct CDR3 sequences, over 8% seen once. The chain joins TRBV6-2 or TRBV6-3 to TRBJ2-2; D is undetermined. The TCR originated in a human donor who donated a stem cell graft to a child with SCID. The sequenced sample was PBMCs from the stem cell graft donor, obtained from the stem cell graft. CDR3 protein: CASSWWGGELFF. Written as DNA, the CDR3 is TGTGCCAGCAGTTGGTGGGGCGGGGAGCTGTTTTTT.